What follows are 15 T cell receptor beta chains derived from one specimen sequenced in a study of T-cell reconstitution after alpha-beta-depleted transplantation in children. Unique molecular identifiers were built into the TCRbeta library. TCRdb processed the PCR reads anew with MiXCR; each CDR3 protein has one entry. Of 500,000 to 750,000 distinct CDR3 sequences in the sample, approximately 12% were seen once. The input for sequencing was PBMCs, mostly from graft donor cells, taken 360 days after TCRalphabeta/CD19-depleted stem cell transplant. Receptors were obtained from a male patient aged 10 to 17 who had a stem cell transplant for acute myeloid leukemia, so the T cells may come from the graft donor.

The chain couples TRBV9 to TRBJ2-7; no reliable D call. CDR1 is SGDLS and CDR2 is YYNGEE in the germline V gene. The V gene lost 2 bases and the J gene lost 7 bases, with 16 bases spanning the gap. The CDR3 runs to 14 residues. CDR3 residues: CASSVELVGSEQYF. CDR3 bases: TGTGCCAGCAGCGTGGAGCTAGTAGGAAGTGAGCAGTACTTC.

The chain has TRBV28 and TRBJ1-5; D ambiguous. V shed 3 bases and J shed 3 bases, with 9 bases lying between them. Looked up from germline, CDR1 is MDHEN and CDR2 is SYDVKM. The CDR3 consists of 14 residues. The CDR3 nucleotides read TGTGCCAGCAGTTTTACCGCGTTCAATCAGCCCCAGCATTTT. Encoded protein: CASSFTAFNQPQHF. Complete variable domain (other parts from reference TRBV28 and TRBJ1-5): DVKVTQSSRYLVKRTGEKVFLECVQDMDHENMFWYRQDPGLGLRLIYFSYDVKMKEKGDIPEGYSVSREKKERFSLILESASTNQTSMYLCASSFTAFNQPQHFGDGTRLSIL.

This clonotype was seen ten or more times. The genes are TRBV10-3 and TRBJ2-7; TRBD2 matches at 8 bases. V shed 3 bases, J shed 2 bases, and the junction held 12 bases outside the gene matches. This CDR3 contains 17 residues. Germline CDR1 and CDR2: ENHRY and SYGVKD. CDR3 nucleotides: TGTGCCATCAGTGAAGGACTAGCCTTAAATCCCCCCTACGAGCAGTACTTC. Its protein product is CAISEGLALNPPYEQYF.

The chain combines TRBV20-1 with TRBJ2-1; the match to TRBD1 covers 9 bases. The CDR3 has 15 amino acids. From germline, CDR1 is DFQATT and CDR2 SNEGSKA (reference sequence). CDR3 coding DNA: TGCACCCTTTCGCCGGGACAGGGCTCCTACAATGAGCAGTTCTTC. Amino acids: CTLSPGQGSYNEQFF.

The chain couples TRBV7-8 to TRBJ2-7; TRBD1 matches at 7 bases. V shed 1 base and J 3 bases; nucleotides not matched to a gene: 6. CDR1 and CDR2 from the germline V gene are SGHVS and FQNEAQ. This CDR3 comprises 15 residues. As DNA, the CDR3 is TGTGCCAGCAGCTTAGTAGAGGGACAGTTCTACGAGCAGTACTTC. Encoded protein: CASSLVEGQFYEQYF.

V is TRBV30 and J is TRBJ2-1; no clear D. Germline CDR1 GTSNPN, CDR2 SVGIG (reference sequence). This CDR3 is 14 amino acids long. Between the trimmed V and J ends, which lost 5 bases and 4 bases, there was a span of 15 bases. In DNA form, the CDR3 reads TGTGCCTGGTCCAGGAGCGTAACATACAATGAGCAGTTCTTC. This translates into CAWSRSVTYNEQFF.

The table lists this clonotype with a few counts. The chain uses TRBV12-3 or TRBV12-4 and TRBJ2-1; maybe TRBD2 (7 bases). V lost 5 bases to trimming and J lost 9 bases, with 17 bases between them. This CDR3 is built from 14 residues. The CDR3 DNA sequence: TGTGCCAGCAGTCACAAGGGGGGGGGAGGTGAGCAGTTCTTC. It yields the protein CASSHKGGGGEQFF.

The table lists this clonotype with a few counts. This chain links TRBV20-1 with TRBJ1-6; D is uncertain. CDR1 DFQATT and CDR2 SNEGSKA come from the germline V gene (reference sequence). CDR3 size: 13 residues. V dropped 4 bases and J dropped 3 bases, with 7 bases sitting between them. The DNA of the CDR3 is TGCAGTGCTAAGATGGACTATAATTCACCCCTCCACTTT. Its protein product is CSAKMDYNSPLHF.

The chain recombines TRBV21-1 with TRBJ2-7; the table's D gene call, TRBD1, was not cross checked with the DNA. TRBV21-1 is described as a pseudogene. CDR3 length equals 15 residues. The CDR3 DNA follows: TGTGCCAGCAGCAAAGTTTGGCACCGGGATTACGAGCAGTACTTC. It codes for CASSKVWHRDYEQYF.

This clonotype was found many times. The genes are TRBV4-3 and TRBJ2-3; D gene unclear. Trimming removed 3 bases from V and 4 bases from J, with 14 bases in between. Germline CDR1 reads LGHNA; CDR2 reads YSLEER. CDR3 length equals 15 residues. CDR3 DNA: TGCGCCAGCAGCCACGGGCCTTCTTTAGCAGATACGCAGTATTTT. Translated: CASSHGPSLADTQYF.

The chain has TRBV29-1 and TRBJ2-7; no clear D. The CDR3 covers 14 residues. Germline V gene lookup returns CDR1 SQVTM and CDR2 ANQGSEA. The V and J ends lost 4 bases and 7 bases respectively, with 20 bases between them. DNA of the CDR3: TGCAGCGTTGGTGCCCGGGCCCCGTGGCTGGAGCAGTACTTC. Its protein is CSVGARAPWLEQYF.

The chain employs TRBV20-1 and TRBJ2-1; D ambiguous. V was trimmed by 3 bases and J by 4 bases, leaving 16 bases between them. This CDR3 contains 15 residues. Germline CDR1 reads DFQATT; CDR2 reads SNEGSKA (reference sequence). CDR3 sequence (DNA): TGCAGTGCTAGTTCCCTAGAAGGAACTTACAATGAGCAGTTCTTC. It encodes CSASSLEGTYNEQFF.

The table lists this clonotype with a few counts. In DNA, the CDR3 is TGTGCCAGCAGTTTAGCGCGAAGCACCGGGGAGCTGTTTTTT. This translates into CASSLARSTGELFF. The rearrangement joins TRBV12-3 or TRBV12-4 to TRBJ2-2; D gene ambiguous. The CDR3 has 14 amino acids. V lost 0 bases and J 4 bases, leaving 6 bases between the germline ends.

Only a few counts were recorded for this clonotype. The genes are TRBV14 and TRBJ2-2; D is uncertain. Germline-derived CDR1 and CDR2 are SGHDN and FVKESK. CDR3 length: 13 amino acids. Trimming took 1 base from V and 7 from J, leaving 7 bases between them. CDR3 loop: CASSQATGGELFF. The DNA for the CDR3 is TGTGCCAGCAGCCAAGCCACCGGCGGGGAGCTGTTTTTT. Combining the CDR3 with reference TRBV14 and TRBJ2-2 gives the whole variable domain EAGVTQFPSHSVIEKGQTVTLRCDPISGHDNLYWYRRVMGKEIKFLLHFVKESKQDESGMPNNRFLAERTGGTYSTLKVQPAELEDSGVYFCASSQATGGELFFGEGSRLTVL.

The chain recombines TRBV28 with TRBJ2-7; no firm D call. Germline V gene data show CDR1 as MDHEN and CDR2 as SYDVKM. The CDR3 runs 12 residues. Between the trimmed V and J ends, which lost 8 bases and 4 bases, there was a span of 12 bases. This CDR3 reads CASSPKVYEQYF. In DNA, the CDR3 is TGTGCCAGCTCCCCTAAGGTTTACGAGCAGTACTTC.